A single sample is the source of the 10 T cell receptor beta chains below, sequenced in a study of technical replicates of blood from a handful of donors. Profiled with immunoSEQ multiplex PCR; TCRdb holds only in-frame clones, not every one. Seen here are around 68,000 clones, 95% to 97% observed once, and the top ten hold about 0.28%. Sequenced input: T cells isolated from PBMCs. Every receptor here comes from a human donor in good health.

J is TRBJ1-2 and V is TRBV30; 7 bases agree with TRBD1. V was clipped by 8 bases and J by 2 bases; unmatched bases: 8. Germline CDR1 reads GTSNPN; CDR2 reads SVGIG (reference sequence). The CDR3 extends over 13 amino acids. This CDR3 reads CAGRDRENYGYTF. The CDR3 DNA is TGTGCCGGCCGGGACAGAGAAAACTATGGCTACACCTTC. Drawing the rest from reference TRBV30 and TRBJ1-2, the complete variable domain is SQTIHQWPATLVQPVGSPLSLECTVEGTSNPNLYWYRQAAGRGLQLLFYSVGIGQISSEVPQNLSASRPQDRQFILSSKKLLLSDSGFYLCAGRDRENYGYTFGSGTRLTVV.

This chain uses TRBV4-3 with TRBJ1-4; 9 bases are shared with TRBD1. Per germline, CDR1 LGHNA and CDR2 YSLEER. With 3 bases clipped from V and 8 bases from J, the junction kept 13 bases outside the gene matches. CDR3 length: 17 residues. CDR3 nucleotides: TGCGCCAGCAGCCAGAAATACCGGGACAGGGTACAGGAAAAACTGTTTTTT. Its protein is CASSQKYRDRVQEKLFF.

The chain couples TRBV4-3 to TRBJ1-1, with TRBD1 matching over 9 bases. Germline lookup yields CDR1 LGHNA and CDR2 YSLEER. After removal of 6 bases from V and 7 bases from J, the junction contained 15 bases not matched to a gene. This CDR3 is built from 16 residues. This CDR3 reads CASRHLPGQGGGEAFF. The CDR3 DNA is TGCGCCAGCAGACATCTACCGGGACAGGGTGGAGGTGAAGCTTTCTTT.

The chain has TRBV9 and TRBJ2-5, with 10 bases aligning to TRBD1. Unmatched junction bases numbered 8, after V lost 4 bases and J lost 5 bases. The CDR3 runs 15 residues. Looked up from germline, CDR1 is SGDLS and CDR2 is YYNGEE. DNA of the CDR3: TGTGCCAGCAGCCCGGGGACAGGGGTTGCGGAGACCCAGTACTTC. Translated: CASSPGTGVAETQYF.

Here the CDR3 reads CSVGDRGTNEKLFF. The DNA of the CDR3 is TGCAGCGTTGGGGACAGGGGGACTAATGAAAAACTGTTTTTT. The chain couples TRBV29-1 to TRBJ1-4, with 11 positions matching TRBD1. Germline CDR1 reads SQVTM; CDR2 reads ANQGSEA. The CDR3 contains 14 residues. V shed 4 bases and J 2 bases; nucleotides not matched to a gene: 0.

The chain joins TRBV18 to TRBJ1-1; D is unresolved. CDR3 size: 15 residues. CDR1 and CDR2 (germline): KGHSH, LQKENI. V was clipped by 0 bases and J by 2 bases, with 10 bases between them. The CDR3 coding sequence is TGTGCCAGCTCACCACCGGGGAGGGCTAACACTGAAGCTTTCTTT. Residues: CASSPPGRANTEAFF.

In DNA form, the CDR3 reads TGTGCCAGCAGCGTAGAGGCGGGCCCCGGGGGGGAGACCCAGTACTTC. It is translated as CASSVEAGPGGETQYF. The chain has TRBV9 and TRBJ2-5, with TRBD2 identical over 7 bases. J gave up 5 bases and V 0 bases, and 10 bases lay outside the gene matches. The CDR3 is 16 amino acids. The germline V gene encodes CDR1 SGDLS and CDR2 YYNGEE. Drawing the rest from reference TRBV9 and TRBJ2-5, the complete variable domain is DSGVTQTPKHLITATGQRVTLRCSPRSGDLSVYWYQQSLDQGLQFLIQYYNGEERAKGNILERFSAQQFPDLHSELNLSSLELGDSALYFCASSVEAGPGGETQYFGPGTRLLVL.

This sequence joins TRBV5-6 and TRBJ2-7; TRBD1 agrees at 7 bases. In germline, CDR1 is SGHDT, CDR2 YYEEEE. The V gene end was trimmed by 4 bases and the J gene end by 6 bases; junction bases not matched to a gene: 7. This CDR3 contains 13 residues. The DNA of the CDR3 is TGTGCCAGCAGCCTCTGGACAGGCGGCGAGCAGTACTTC. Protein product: CASSLWTGGEQYF.

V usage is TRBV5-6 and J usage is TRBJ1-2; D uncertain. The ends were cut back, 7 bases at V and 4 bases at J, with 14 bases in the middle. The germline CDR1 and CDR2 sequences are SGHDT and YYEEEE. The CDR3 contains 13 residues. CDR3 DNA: TGTGCCAGCGGTGTAGAGTTGTTCTATGGCTACACCTTC. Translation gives CASGVELFYGYTF.

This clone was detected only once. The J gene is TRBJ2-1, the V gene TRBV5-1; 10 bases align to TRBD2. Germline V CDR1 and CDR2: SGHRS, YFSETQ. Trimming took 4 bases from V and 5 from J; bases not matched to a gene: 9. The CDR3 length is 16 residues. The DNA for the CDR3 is TGCGCCAGCAGCATACTAGCGGGACTGAGCGACAATGAGCAGTTCTTC. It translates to CASSILAGLSDNEQFF.